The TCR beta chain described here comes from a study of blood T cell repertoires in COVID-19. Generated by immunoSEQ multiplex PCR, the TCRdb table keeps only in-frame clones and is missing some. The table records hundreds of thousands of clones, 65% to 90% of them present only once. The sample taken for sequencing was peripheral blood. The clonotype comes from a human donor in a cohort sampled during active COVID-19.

The CDR3 region has the DNA TGTGCCAGCAGTGGAGGGACTAGCGGCTACGAGCAGTACTTC. Its protein is CASSGGTSGYEQYF. The genes are TRBV2 and TRBJ2-7, with TRBD2 identical over 11 bases. The CDR3 extends over 14 amino acids. The trim removed 4 bases at V and 3 bases at J, leaving 2 bases unmatched. Per germline, CDR1 SNHLY and CDR2 FYNNEI.